The clone carrying this TCR beta chain was counted at least ten times. What it binds is unknown. The data were obtained in a study of blood T cells in healthy people across ages. Next came a second PCR, run for about 7 to 12 cycles, which used a sample-barcoded 5' primer along with a J-beta primer mix. TCRdb called the 5' RACE reads again in MiXCR, with one record for every CDR3 protein. The sample carries 550,000 to 650,000 distinct CDR3 sequences, 25% to 35% recorded once. This CDR3 contains 15 residues. Germline loops: CDR1 MNHEY, CDR2 SVGEGT. The V gene lost 6 bases and the J gene lost 2 bases, with 16 bases spanning the gap. Study results and caveats: Possibly, changes in expanded clonotypes were confounded because donor CMV status was unknown.

With each sample, at least 5.5 micrograms of total RNA were extracted. Sequenced sample: blood. This rearrangement joins TRBV6-2 or TRBV6-3 to TRBJ2-5; D may correspond to TRBD1 or TRBD2 (5 bases each). The TCR was taken from a woman of 80 years or more in good health. Here the CDR3 reads CASSSGTGFQETQYF. The DNA of the CDR3 is TGTGCCAGCAGCTCCGGGACCGGCTTTCAAGAGACCCAGTACTTC.